This T cell receptor beta chain derives from a study of technical replicates of blood from four donors. Repertoires were generated with immunoSEQ multiplex PCR, while TCRdb's copy carries only in-frame clones and drops some. The sample lists 60,000 or so clones; about 86% were seen once. This CDR3 has 14 amino acids. Trimming cost V 2 bases and J 0 bases, with 6 bases left between them. Germline CDR1 and CDR2: SGDLS and YYNGEE. The chain couples TRBV9 to TRBJ1-5; no firm D call. The receptor was derived from a human donor in good health. Some clones in this sample may be carry-over from other donors' samples. The sample consisted of PBMCs. CDR3 protein: CASSVVSSNQPQHF. The CDR3 DNA is TGTGCCAGCAGCGTCGTGAGTAGCAATCAGCCCCAGCATTTT. The full variable domain, with the rest looked up from reference TRBV9 and TRBJ1-5, is DSGVTQTPKHLITATGQRVTLRCSPRSGDLSVYWYQQSLDQGLQFLIQYYNGEERAKGNILERFSAQQFPDLHSELNLSSLELGDSALYFCASSVVSSNQPQHFGDGTRLSIL.